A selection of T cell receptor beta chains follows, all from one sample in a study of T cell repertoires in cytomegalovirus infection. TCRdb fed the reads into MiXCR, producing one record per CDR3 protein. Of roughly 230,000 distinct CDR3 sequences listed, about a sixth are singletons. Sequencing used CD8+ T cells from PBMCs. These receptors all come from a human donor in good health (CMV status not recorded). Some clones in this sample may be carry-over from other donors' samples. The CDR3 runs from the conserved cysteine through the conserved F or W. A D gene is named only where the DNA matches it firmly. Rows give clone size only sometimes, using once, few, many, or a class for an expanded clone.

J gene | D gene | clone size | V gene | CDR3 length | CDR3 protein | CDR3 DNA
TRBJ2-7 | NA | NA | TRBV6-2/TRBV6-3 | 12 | CASNLQGYEQYF | TGTGCCAGCAATTTGCAGGGCTACGAGCAGTACTTC
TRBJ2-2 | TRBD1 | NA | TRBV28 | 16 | CASSEATGTETGELFF | TGTGCCAGCAGTGAGGCCACCGGGACAGAAACCGGGGAGCTGTTTTTT
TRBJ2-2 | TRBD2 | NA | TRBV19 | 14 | CARLGLAYTGELFF | TGTGCCAGGTTGGGACTAGCATACACCGGGGAGCTGTTTTTT
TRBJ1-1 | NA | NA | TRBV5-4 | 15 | CASSPTGQISTEAFF | TGTGCCAGCAGCCCCACAGGTCAGATTTCCACTGAAGCTTTCTTT
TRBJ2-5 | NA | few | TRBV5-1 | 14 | CASSPDYYQETQYF | TGCGCCAGCAGCCCGGACTATTACCAAGAGACCCAGTACTTC
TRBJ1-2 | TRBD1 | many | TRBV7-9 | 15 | CASSLGTGFPYGYTF | TGTGCCAGCAGCTTAGGGACAGGGTTCCCCTATGGCTACACCTTC
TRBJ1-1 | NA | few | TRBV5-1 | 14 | CASSLRTSDTEAFF | TGCGCCAGCAGCTTACGGACATCGGACACTGAAGCTTTCTTT
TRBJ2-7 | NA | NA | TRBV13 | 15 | CASTLSRDGRVEQYF | TGTGCCAGCACCCTATCCCGGGACGGGCGGGTCGAGCAGTACTTC
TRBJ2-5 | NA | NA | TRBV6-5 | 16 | CASSYSGIDPQETQYF | TGTGCCAGCAGTTACTCGGGGATAGACCCGCAAGAGACCCAGTACTTC
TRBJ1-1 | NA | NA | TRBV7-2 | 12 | CVSSQGYNEAFF | TGTGTCAGCAGCCAGGGGTACAATGAAGCTTTCTTT
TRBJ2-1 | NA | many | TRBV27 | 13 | CASGPPTSDEQFF | TGTGCCAGTGGGCCCCCCACCTCGGATGAGCAGTTCTTC
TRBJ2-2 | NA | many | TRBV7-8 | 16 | CASSWGGAGGTGELFF | TGTGCCAGCAGCTGGGGGGGGGCCGGAGGAACCGGGGAGCTGTTTTTT
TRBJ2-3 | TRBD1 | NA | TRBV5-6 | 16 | CASSAGTGFFTDTQYF | TGTGCCAGCAGCGCCGGGACAGGGTTTTTCACAGATACGCAGTATTTT
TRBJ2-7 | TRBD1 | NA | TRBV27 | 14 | CASKRQGVVYEQYF | TGTGCCAGCAAGCGGCAGGGGGTGGTCTACGAGCAGTACTTC
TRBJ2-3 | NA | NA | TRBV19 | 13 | CASRRISGDTQYF | TGTGCCAGTAGGAGGATTTCCGGGGATACGCAGTATTTT
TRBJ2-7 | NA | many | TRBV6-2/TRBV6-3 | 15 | CASKLEGPIQYEQYF | TGTGCCAGCAAACTAGAGGGCCCTATCCAATACGAGCAGTACTTC
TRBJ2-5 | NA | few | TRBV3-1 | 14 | CASSQVAEQETQYF | TGTGCCAGCAGCCAAGTCGCGGAGCAAGAGACCCAGTACTTC
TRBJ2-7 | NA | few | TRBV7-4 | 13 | CASSSREGHEQYF | TGTGCCAGCAGCTCTCGCGAGGGCCACGAGCAGTACTTC
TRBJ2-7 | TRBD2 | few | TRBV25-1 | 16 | CASSEYFGGSSYEQYF | TGTGCCAGCAGTGAATATTTCGGCGGGAGCTCCTACGAGCAGTACTTC
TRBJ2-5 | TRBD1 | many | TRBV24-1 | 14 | CATSDWDSQETQYF | TGTGCCACCAGTGATTGGGACAGCCAAGAGACCCAGTACTTC
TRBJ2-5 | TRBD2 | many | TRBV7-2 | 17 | CASSLVLAGGSQETQYF | TGTGCCAGCAGCTTAGTTCTAGCGGGGGGATCGCAAGAGACCCAGTACTTC
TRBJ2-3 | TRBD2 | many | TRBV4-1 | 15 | CASSHNSGDTDTQYF | TGCGCCAGCAGCCACAATAGCGGGGACACAGATACGCAGTATTTT
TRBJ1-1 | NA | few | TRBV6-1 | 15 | CASTGPSGGDTEAFF | TGTGCCAGCACCGGTCCGAGCGGAGGGGACACTGAAGCTTTCTTT
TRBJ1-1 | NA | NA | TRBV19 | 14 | CASSKFNRNTEAFF | TGTGCCAGTAGTAAATTCAACAGGAACACTGAAGCTTTCTTT
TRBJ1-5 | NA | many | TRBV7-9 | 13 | CASTLGTSQPQHF | TGTGCCAGCACCTTAGGGACGTCTCAGCCCCAGCATTTT
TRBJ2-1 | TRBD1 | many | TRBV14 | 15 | CASSPRTGKVNEQFF | TGTGCCAGCAGCCCGCGGACAGGGAAGGTCAATGAGCAGTTCTTC
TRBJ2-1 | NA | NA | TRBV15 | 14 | CATSRTDSYNEQFF | TGTGCCACCAGCCGGACAGACTCCTACAATGAGCAGTTCTTC
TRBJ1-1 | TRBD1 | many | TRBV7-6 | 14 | CASSLTGGYTEAFF | TGTGCCAGCAGCCTTACAGGGGGCTACACTGAAGCTTTCTTT
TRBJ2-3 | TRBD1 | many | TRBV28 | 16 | CASSFDGTGSTDTQYF | TGTGCCAGCAGTTTTGATGGGACAGGAAGCACAGATACGCAGTATTTT
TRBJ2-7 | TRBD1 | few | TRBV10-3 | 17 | CAISEGVTGVLSYEQYF | TGTGCCATCAGTGAGGGGGTTACAGGGGTGCTCTCCTACGAGCAGTACTTC
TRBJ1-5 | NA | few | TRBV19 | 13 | CASAEQNHQPQHF | TGTGCGTCGGCCGAACAGAATCATCAGCCCCAGCATTTT
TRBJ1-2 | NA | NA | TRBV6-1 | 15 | CASSASLGRTNGYTF | TGTGCCAGCAGTGCATCGCTGGGACGTACAAATGGCTACACCTTC
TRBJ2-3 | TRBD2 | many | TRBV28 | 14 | CASAGTTDLPTQYF | TGTGCCAGCGCCGGGACTACCGACTTGCCTACGCAGTATTTT
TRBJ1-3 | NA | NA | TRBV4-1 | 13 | CASSRPGGNTIYF | TGCGCCAGCAGCCGTCCCGGGGGAAACACCATATATTTT
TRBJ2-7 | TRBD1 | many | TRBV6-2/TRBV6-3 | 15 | CASSYRGQATYEQYF | TGTGCCAGCAGTTACAGGGGACAGGCGACCTACGAGCAGTACTTC
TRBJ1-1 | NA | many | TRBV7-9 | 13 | CASSPPLNTEAFF | TGTGCCAGCAGCCCGCCCTTGAACACTGAAGCTTTCTTT
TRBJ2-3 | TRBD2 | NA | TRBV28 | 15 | CASFTGGPSTDTQYF | TGTGCCAGTTTCACGGGGGGGCCTAGCACAGATACGCAGTATTTT
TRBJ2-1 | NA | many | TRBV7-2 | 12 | CASSFGPHEQFF | TGTGCCAGCAGCTTCGGCCCGCATGAGCAGTTCTTC
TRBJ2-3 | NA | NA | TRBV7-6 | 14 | CASRATRRTDTQYF | TGTGCCAGCAGGGCGACTAGGCGCACAGATACGCAGTATTTT
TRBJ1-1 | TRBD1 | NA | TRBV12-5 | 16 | CASGFSGADRPIEAFF | TGTGCTAGTGGTTTCTCGGGGGCGGACAGGCCTATTGAAGCTTTCTTT
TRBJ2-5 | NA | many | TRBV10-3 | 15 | CAISDEERTQETQYF | TGTGCCATCAGTGACGAAGAGCGGACCCAAGAGACCCAGTACTTC
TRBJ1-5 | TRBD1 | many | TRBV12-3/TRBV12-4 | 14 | CASSLTGGDQPQHF | TGTGCCAGCAGCCTGACAGGGGGCGATCAGCCCCAGCATTTT
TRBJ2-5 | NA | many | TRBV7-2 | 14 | CASSLVGREETQYF | TGTGCCAGCAGCTTAGTAGGACGAGAAGAGACCCAGTACTTC
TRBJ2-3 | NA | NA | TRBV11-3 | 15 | CASSSYREKGATQYF | TGTGCCAGCAGCTCTTACCGGGAAAAGGGCGCTACGCAGTATTTT
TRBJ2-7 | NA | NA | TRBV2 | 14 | CASSGYRATYEQYF | TGTGCCAGCAGTGGATACAGGGCAACCTACGAGCAGTACTTC
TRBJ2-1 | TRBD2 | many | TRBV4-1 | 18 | CASSRTTGALAGANEQFF | TGCGCCAGCAGCCGAACAACAGGGGCCCTAGCGGGGGCGAATGAGCAGTTCTTC
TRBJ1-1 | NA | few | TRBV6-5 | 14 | CASSYSPGSHEAFF | TGTGCCAGCAGTTACTCACCAGGCTCTCATGAAGCTTTCTTT
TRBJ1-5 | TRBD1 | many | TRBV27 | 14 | CASSLQGANQPQHF | TGTGCCAGCAGTTTACAGGGGGCGAATCAGCCCCAGCATTTT
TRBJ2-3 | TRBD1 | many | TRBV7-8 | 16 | CASSRTPGQDTDTQYF | TGTGCCAGCAGCCGGACGCCGGGACAGGATACAGATACGCAGTATTTT
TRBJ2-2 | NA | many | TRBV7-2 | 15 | CASSFKLTSTGELFF | TGTGCCAGCAGCTTTAAGCTAACGAGCACCGGGGAGCTGTTTTTT
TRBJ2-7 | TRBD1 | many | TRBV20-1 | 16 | CSARDLLGTASYEQYF | TGCAGTGCTAGAGATCTTTTGGGGACAGCCTCCTACGAGCAGTACTTC
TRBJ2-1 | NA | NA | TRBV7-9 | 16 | CASRGSRGEAGNEQFF | TGTGCCAGCAGAGGGTCTAGGGGAGAGGCCGGGAATGAGCAGTTCTTC
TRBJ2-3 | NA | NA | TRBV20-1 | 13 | CSAPEAYTDTQYF | TGCAGTGCTCCGGAGGCCTATACAGATACGCAGTATTTT
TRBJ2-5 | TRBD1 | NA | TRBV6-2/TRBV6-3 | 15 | CASSYSVQGLETQYF | TGTGCCAGCAGTTACTCTGTACAGGGGCTGGAGACCCAGTACTTC